These 27 T cell receptor beta chains originate from one sample sequenced in a study of post-analysis software for immune sequencing data. Notes on the study in general: Relative to controls, patients had roughly five TRBV segments at higher frequency, with TRBV5-6, TRBV5-1 and TRBV20-1 among these.

Their specific antigens are unknown. Incorporated into the TCR beta cDNA libraries were unique molecular identifiers, which served to reduce PCR and sequencing biases. TCRdb called the PCR reads again in MiXCR, with one record for every CDR3 protein. The sample records approximately 770,000 distinct CDR3 sequences, 40% to 55% being singletons. What was sequenced was blood. These receptors all stem from a girl between 5 and 17 years old with multiple sclerosis.

The rearrangement joins TRBV28 to TRBJ1-1; D is undetermined. This CDR3 is 13 amino acids long. Germline CDR1 MDHEN, CDR2 SYDVKM. Trimming cost V 7 bases and J 0 bases, with 9 bases left between them. The CDR3 loop reads CASTSDLNTEAFF. Written as DNA, the CDR3 is TGTGCCAGCACCTCAGACCTGAACACTGAAGCTTTCTTT.

The chain is built from TRBV6-2 or TRBV6-3 and TRBJ1-2; 7 bases are a match to TRBD1. Trimming cost V 5 bases and J 2 bases; bases outside gene matches: 11. The germline gives CDR1 MNHEY, CDR2 SVGEGT. CDR3 length equals 16 residues. For the CDR3, the DNA is TGTGCCAGCAGTACACCGGGACAGCCGAGAAACTATGGCTACACCTTC. Its protein product is CASSTPGQPRNYGYTF.

This clonotype turned up a few times. The chain employs TRBV7-9 and TRBJ1-2, with 7 bases aligning to TRBD1. CDR1 is SEHNR, CDR2 FQNEAQ, per germline (reference sequence). The CDR3 covers 15 residues. The V and J ends lost 4 bases and 3 bases, in that order; junction bases with no gene match: 8. This CDR3 is CASSSSGGGDYGYTF. The CDR3 DNA follows: TGTGCCAGCAGCTCGTCCGGAGGGGGCGACTATGGCTACACCTTC.

J is TRBJ1-1 and V is TRBV3-1, with 8 bases that match TRBD1. The germline V gene has CDR1 LGHDT and CDR2 YNNKEL (reference sequence). V lost 1 base, J lost 8 bases, and 9 bases stayed unmatched. This CDR3 contains 15 residues. This chain's CDR3 is CASSQAPLDREEAFF. CDR3 coding DNA: TGTGCCAGCAGCCAAGCCCCCTTGGACAGGGAGGAAGCTTTCTTT.

V and J are TRBV7-9 and TRBJ2-1; TRBD1 agrees at 9 bases. V lost 6 bases and J lost 2; bases outside the gene matches: 5. Per the germline V gene, CDR1 is SEHNR and CDR2 is FQNEAQ (reference sequence). This CDR3 spans 15 amino acids. As DNA, the CDR3 is TGTGCCAGCAGTACCGGGACAGGGCCCTACAATGAGCAGTTCTTC. This encodes CASSTGTGPYNEQFF.

This clonotype was seen more than once but under ten times. The chain has TRBV13 and TRBJ2-1, with TRBD2 identical over 9 bases. Germline V gene lookup returns CDR1 PRHDT and CDR2 FYEKMQ (reference sequence). After removal of 4 bases from V and 0 bases from J, the junction contained 7 bases not matched to a gene. The CDR3 has 17 amino acids. The CDR3 reads CASSSRLADSSYNEQFF. For the CDR3, the DNA is TGTGCCAGCAGCTCGAGACTAGCGGACAGCTCCTACAATGAGCAGTTCTTC.

V gene TRBV20-1 combines with J gene TRBJ2-1, with 7 bases that match TRBD2. Germline lookup yields CDR1 DFQATT and CDR2 SNEGSKA (reference sequence). The CDR3 totals 14 residues. V lost 2 bases and J lost 5; bases outside the gene matches: 6. The DNA for the CDR3 is TGCAGTGCTAGAACGGGAGGTGAGCACAATGAGCAGTTCTTC. Amino acids: CSARTGGEHNEQFF.

The CDR3 DNA is TGTGCCAGCAGTGTCCTCAGGCCCGTCCGAGAAAAACTGTTTTTT. Translated, it gives CASSVLRPVREKLFF. The rearrangement uses TRBV12-3 or TRBV12-4 and TRBJ1-4; no clear D. The CDR3 is made up of 15 amino acids. V was pared by 5 bases and J by 8 bases, with 18 bases between.

The chain employs TRBV15 and TRBJ2-3; maybe TRBD1 (7 bases). CDR1 and CDR2 (germline): LNHNV, YYDKDF (reference sequence). There are 16 residues in the CDR3. Trimming removed 2 bases from V and 7 bases from J, with 19 bases in between. The CDR3 protein is CATSRQGGTEGYTQYF. The DNA of the CDR3 is TGTGCCACCAGCAGACAAGGGGGGACAGAAGGATATACGCAGTATTTT.

This chain joins TRBV11-3 and TRBJ2-1; the match to TRBD2 covers 13 bases. This CDR3 region has 15 residues. The V and J ends lost 6 bases and 9 bases, in that order; junction bases with no gene match: 8. Germline lookup yields CDR1 SGHNT and CDR2 YENEEA. Here the CDR3 DNA reads TGTGCCAGCAGTTCCCCCGGGACTAGCGGGGTTGAGCAGTTCTTC. Translating it yields CASSSPGTSGVEQFF.

V is TRBV28 and J is TRBJ2-1, with TRBD1 as a possible D gene (6 bases). The germline V gene encodes CDR1 MDHEN and CDR2 SYDVKM. V was clipped by 9 bases and J by 4 bases, with 16 bases between them. This CDR3 region has 14 residues. The CDR3 spells CASIGGVGYNEQFF. The CDR3, as DNA: TGTGCCAGTATAGGGGGAGTGGGATACAATGAGCAGTTCTTC.

This clonotype was counted a few times. The J gene is TRBJ1-4, the V gene TRBV3-1, with D unresolved. Germline CDR1 LGHDT, CDR2 YNNKEL (reference sequence). The CDR3 spans 14 residues. V lost 4 bases and J lost 4, with 10 bases in between. The CDR3 nucleotides read TGTGCCAGCAGCCCCGGGAACCTTAATGAAAAACTGTTTTTT. Translated, it gives CASSPGNLNEKLFF.

J is TRBJ1-2 and V is TRBV5-6; D is uncertain. CDR3 length: 12 amino acids. Germline values: CDR1 SGHDT, CDR2 YYEEEE. Trimming cost V 1 base and J 10 bases, with 11 bases left between them. The chain's CDR3 is CASSLSGWAYTF. CDR3 nucleotide sequence: TGTGCCAGCAGCTTGTCGGGGTGGGCCTACACCTTC.

This clonotype was observed once. This rearrangement joins TRBV12-3 or TRBV12-4 to TRBJ2-5; no clear D gene. V shed 0 bases and J shed 11 bases, with 22 bases lying between them. The CDR3 has 16 amino acids. This CDR3 is CASSLARTVTYNEQYF. DNA of the CDR3: TGTGCCAGCAGTTTAGCGCGTACAGTGACCTACAATGAGCAGTACTTC.

This clonotype was picked up many times. The rearrangement uses TRBV7-2 and TRBJ2-1; TRBD2 aligns across 10 bases. The V segment lost 4 bases and the J segment 3 bases; nucleotides outside the gene matches: 3. The germline CDR1 and CDR2 sequences are SGHTA and FQGNSA. The CDR3 is 15 amino acids. The CDR3 region has the DNA TGTGCCAGCAGCTCCCGGACTAGCGGCTACAATGAGCAGTTCTTC. Its translation: CASSSRTSGYNEQFF.

This clonotype was counted a single time. The chain's CDR3 is CASSAASGRAYEQYF. In nucleotides, the CDR3 is TGTGCCAGCAGCGCCGCTAGCGGGAGGGCCTACGAGCAGTACTTC. J is TRBJ2-7 and V is TRBV11-2; 12 bases are a match to TRBD2. Germline lookup yields CDR1 SGHAT and CDR2 FQNNGV. Trimming took 5 bases from V and 2 from J; bases not matched to a gene: 4. The CDR3 runs 15 residues. Complete variable domain (other parts from reference TRBV11-2 and TRBJ2-7): EAGVAQSPRYKIIEKRQSVAFWCNPISGHATLYWYQQILGQGPKLLIQFQNNGVVDDSQLPKDRFSAERLKGVDSTLKIQPAKLEDSAVYLCASSAASGRAYEQYFGPGTRLTVT.

The chain couples TRBV11-2 to TRBJ1-2; D remains unclear. The CDR3 is 14 residues long. The germline V and J ends were trimmed by 1 base and 1 base, with 7 bases remaining between them. Germline assignment: CDR1 SGHAT and CDR2 FQNNGV. The CDR3 protein is CASSLAGFNYGYTF. The DNA for the CDR3 is TGTGCCAGCAGCTTAGCAGGTTTTAACTATGGCTACACCTTC.

The gene calls are TRBV6-2 or TRBV6-3 and TRBJ2-1, with D tentatively TRBD2 (6 bases). CDR3 length: 13 residues. Germline V gene lookup returns CDR1 MNHEY and CDR2 SVGEGT. V was clipped by 10 bases and J by 0 bases, with 10 bases between them. This CDR3 reads CATREPSYNEQFF. For the CDR3, the DNA is TGTGCCACCCGGGAGCCCTCCTACAATGAGCAGTTCTTC.

The chain joins TRBV7-6 to TRBJ1-4; weak D call: TRBD1 (5 bases). CDR3 size: 14 residues. Germline V CDR1 and CDR2: SGHVS, FNYEAQ. The V end was cut by 1 base, the J end by 8 bases, with 11 bases between. The CDR3 nucleotides are TGTGCCAGCAGCTTAGGACGGGGGGAAGAAAAACTGTTTTTT. Its protein is CASSLGRGEEKLFF.

The CDR3 region has the DNA TGTGCCAGCACCCATGGGGACAGTTGGCAAAACACTGAAGCTTTCTTT. Amino acid sequence: CASTHGDSWQNTEAFF. V gene TRBV25-1 combines with J gene TRBJ1-1; TRBD1 matches at 7 bases. Trimming cost V 7 bases and J 2 bases; bases outside gene matches: 13. The CDR3 is 16 amino acids. Germline lookup yields CDR1 MGHDK and CDR2 SYGVNS.

The genes are TRBV20-1 and TRBJ2-7; D is perhaps TRBD1 (7 bases). CDR3 length: 16 residues. Germline CDR1 DFQATT, CDR2 SNEGSKA (reference sequence). Trimming pared 3 bases from V and 2 bases from J, leaving 20 bases between. CDR3 bases: TGCAGTGCTAGTATACTTCTACAGGGGACTCCCTACGAGCAGTACTTC. This gives the protein CSASILLQGTPYEQYF.

This clonotype was recorded once. This chain connects TRBV28 to TRBJ2-1, with 8 bases matching TRBD2. There are 16 residues in the CDR3. The germline V gene has CDR1 MDHEN and CDR2 SYDVKM. Unmatched junction bases numbered 9, after V lost 8 bases and J lost 0 bases. In DNA form, the CDR3 reads TGTGCCAGCCAAGAGATAGCGGGAAACTCCTACAATGAGCAGTTCTTC. It translates to CASQEIAGNSYNEQFF.

This clonotype appeared a few times. The chain joins TRBV12-3 or TRBV12-4 to TRBJ1-2; the match to TRBD1 covers 7 bases. Germline trimming cut 6 bases from V and 2 bases from J; bases unmatched to any gene: 6. The CDR3 totals 14 residues. Written as DNA, the CDR3 is TGTGCCAGCAGCCCAGGGGGACCGAACTATGGCTACACCTTC. The encoded protein is CASSPGGPNYGYTF.

Concerning this clonotype itself: A junction boundary mismatches the germline segment, possibly from a read error. The V call is TRBV7-9, the J call TRBJ2-1; 7 nucleotides agree with TRBD1. The CDR3 has 15 amino acids. CDR1 SEHNR and CDR2 FQNEAQ come from the germline V gene (reference sequence). CDR3: CASSSTGELNNEQFF. The CDR3 bases are TGTGCCAGTAGCTCCACAGGGGAGTTGAACAATGAGCAGTTCTTC. Full variable domain (missing parts from reference TRBV7-9 and TRBJ2-1): DTGVSQNPRHKITKRGQNVTFRCDPISEHNRLYWYRQTLGQGPEFLTYFQNEAQLEKSRLLSDRFSAERPKGSFSTLEIQRTEQGDSAMYLCASSSTGELNNEQFFGPGTRLTVL.

The chain employs TRBV28 and TRBJ2-3; 7 bases match TRBD1. Germline assignment: CDR1 MDHEN and CDR2 SYDVKM. The CDR3 is made up of 16 amino acids. V lost 5 bases and J lost 5; bases outside the gene matches: 13. In nucleotides, the CDR3 is TGTGCCAGCAGTCGGGACAGAGCCCCCCGGCGAGATACGCAGTATTTT. Amino acid sequence: CASSRDRAPRRDTQYF.

The CDR3 protein is CSARLAGGLSYEQYF. As DNA, the CDR3 is TGCAGTGCTAGGCTAGCGGGAGGGCTGTCATACGAGCAGTACTTC. The chain is built from TRBV20-1 and TRBJ2-7; 12 bases are a match to TRBD2. The CDR3 has 15 residues. J gave up 4 bases and V 3 bases, and 7 bases lay outside the gene matches. Germline CDR1 reads DFQATT; CDR2 reads SNEGSKA (reference sequence).

The V and J genes are TRBV7-2 and TRBJ2-5, with 7 positions matching TRBD2. This CDR3 has 14 amino acids. The germline CDR1 and CDR2 sequences are SGHTA and FQGNSA. Trimming cost V 2 bases and J 11 bases; bases outside gene matches: 11. For the CDR3, the DNA is TGTGCCAGCAGCTTACGGGACTCACGGGGGGAGCAGTACTTC. As protein: CASSLRDSRGEQYF.